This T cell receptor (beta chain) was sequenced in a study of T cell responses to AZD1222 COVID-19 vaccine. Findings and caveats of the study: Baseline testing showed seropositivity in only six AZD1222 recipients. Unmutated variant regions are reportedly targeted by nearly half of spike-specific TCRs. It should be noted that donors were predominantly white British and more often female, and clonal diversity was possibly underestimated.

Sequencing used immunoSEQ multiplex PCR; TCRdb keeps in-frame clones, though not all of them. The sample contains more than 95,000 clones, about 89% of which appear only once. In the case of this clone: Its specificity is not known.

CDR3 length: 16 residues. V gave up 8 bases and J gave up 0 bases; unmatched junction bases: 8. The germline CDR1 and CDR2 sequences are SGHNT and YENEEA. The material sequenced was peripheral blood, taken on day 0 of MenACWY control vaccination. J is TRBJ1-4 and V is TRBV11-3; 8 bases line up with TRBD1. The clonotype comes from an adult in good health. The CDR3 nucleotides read TGTGCCAGCCGCCGGGGACAGGCTGCAACTAATGAAAAACTGTTTTTT. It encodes CASRRGQAATNEKLFF.